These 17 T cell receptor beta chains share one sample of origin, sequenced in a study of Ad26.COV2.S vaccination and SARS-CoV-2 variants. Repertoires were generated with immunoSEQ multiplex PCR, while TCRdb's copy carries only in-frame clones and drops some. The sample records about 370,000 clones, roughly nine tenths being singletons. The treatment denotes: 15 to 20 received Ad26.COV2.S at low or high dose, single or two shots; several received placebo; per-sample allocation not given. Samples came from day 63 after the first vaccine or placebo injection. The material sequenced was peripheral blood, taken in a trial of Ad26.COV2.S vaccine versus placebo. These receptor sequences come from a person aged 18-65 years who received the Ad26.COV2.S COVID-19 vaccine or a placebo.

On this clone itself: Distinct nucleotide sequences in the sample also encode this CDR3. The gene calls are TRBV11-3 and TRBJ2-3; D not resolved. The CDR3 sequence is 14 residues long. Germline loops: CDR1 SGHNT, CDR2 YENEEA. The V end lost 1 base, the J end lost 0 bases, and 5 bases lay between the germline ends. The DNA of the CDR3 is TGTGCCAGCAGCTTAGGGGGAAGCACAGATACGCAGTATTTT. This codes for CASSLGGSTDTQYF. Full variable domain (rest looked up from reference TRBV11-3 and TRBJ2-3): EAGVVQSPRYKIIEKKQPVAFWCNPISGHNTLYWYLQNLGQGPELLIRYENEEAVDDSQLPKDRFSAERLKGVDSTLKIQPAELGDSAVYLCASSLGGSTDTQYFGPGTRLTVL.

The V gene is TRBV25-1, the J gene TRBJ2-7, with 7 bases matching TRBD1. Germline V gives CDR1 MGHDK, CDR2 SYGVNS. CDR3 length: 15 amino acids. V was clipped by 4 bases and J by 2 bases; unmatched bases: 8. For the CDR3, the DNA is TGTGCCAGCAGTGCCTCAAACAGGGGCGCCTACGAGCAGTACTTC. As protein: CASSASNRGAYEQYF.

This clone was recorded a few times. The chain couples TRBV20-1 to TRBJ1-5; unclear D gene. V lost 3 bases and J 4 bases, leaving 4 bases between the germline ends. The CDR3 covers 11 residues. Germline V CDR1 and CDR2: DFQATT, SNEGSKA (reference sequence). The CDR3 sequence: CSASGNQPQHF. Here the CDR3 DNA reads TGCAGTGCTAGTGGGAATCAGCCCCAGCATTTT.

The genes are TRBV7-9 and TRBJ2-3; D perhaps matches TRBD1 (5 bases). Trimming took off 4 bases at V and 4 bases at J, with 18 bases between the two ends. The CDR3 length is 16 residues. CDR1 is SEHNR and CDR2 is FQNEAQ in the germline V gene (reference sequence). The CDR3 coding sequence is TGTGCCAGCAGCTCCCCGTCCCTTCAGGGCCCAGATACGCAGTATTTT. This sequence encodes CASSSPSLQGPDTQYF. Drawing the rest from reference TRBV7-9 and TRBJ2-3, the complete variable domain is DTGVSQNPRHKITKRGQNVTFRCDPISEHNRLYWYRQTLGQGPEFLTYFQNEAQLEKSRLLSDRFSAERPKGSFSTLEIQRTEQGDSAMYLCASSSPSLQGPDTQYFGPGTRLTVL.

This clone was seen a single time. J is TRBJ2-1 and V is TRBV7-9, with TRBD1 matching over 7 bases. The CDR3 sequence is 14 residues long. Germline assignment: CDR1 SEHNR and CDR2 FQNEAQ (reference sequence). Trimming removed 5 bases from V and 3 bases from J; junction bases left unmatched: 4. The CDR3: CASSRGLGYNEQFF. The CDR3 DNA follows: TGTGCCAGCAGCAGGGGGCTAGGCTACAATGAGCAGTTCTTC.

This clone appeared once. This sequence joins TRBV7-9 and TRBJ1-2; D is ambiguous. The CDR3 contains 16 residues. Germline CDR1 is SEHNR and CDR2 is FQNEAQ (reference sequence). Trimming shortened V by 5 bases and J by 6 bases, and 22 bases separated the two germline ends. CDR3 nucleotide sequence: TGTGCCAGCAGCCCCCCCCGGCCCGGAGGAGGGCATGGCTACACCTTC. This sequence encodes CASSPPRPGGGHGYTF.

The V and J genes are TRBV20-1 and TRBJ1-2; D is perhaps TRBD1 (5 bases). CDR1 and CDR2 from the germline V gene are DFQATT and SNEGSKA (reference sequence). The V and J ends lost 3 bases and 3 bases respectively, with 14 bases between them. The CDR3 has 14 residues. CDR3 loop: CSASGGEPDYGYTF. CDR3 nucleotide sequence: TGCAGTGCTAGTGGGGGAGAACCAGACTATGGCTACACCTTC.

This chain's CDR3 is CASGWGNQPQHF. In DNA, the CDR3 is TGTGCCAGCGGTTGGGGGAATCAGCCCCAGCATTTT. The V gene is TRBV2, the J gene TRBJ1-5; a possible D gene is TRBD1 (5 bases). Germline-derived CDR1 and CDR2 are SNHLY and FYNNEI. There are 12 residues in the CDR3. Trimming removed 8 bases from V and 4 bases from J, with 9 bases in between.

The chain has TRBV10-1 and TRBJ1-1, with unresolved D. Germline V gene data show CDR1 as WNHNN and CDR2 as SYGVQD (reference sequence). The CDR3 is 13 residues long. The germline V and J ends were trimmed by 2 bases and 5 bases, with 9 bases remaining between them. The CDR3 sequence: CASSERVGTEAFF. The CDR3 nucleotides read TGCGCCAGCAGTGAGCGAGTCGGGACTGAAGCTTTCTTT.

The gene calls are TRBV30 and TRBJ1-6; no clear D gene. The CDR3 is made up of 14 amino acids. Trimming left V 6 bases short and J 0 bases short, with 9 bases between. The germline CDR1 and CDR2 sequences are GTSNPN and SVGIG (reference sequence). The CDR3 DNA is TGTGCCTGCGGGGTCTCCTCCTATAATTCACCCCTCCACTTT. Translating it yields CACGVSSYNSPLHF.

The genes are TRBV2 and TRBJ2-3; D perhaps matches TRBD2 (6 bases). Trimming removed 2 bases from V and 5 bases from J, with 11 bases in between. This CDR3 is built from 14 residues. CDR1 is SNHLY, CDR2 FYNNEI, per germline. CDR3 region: CASSEWRVGDTQYF. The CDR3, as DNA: TGTGCCAGCAGTGAATGGAGGGTTGGAGATACGCAGTATTTT.

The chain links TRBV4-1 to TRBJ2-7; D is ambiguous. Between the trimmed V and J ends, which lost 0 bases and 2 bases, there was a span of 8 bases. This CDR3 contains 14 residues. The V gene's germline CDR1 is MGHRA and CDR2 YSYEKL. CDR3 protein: CASSQDRRAYEQYF. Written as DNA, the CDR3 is TGCGCCAGCAGCCAAGATAGAAGGGCCTACGAGCAGTACTTC.

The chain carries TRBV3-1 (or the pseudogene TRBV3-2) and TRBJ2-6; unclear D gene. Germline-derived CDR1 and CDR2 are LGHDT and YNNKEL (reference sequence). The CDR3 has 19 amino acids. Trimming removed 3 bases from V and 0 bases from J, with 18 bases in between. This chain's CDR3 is CASSHSDAAHFSGANVLTF. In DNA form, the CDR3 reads TGTGCCAGCAGCCATTCTGACGCGGCCCACTTCTCTGGGGCCAACGTCCTGACTTTC.

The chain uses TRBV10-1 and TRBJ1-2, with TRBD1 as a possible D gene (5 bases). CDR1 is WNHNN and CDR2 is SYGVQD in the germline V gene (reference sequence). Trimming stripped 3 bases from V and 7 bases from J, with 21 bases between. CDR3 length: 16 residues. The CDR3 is CASSEGEEAGLFGYTF. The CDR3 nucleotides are TGCGCCAGCAGTGAAGGTGAAGAGGCAGGGTTATTTGGCTACACCTTC.

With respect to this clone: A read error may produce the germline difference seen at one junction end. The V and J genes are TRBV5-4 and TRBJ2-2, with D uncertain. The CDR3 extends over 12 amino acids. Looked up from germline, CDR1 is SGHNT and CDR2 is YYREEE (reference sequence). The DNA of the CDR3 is TGTGCCAGCAGCTTGGTTACCGAGGAGCTGTTTTTT. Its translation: CASSLVTEELFF.

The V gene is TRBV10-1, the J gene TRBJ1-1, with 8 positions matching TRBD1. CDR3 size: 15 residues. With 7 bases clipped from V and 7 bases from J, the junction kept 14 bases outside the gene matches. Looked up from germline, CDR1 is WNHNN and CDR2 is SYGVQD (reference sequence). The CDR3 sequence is CASKDPRTGNGEAFF. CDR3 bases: TGCGCCAGCAAAGATCCTAGGACAGGGAATGGTGAAGCTTTCTTT.

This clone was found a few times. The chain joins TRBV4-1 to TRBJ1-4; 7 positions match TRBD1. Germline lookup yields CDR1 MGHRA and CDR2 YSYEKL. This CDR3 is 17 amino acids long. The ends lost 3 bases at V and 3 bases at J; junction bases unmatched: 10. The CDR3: CASSHQTPGQPNEKLFF. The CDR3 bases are TGCGCCAGCAGCCACCAAACTCCGGGACAGCCTAATGAAAAACTGTTTTTT.